Listed below are T cell receptor beta chains from one sample, sequenced in a study of shared clonotypes between healthy human individuals. Sequenced by immunoSEQ multiplex PCR; TCRdb stores in-frame clones only, minus some. Of about 1.9 million clones detected, 90% to 95% appear once; the ten largest clones hold around 1.7%. Sequences were obtained from naive CD8+ T cells from PBMCs. All receptors come from a man aged 18-30 years in good health. Some clones in this sample may be carry-over from other donors' samples. CDR3s include the opening cysteine and the closing phenylalanine or tryptophan. The D gene is left open where the match is weak. Size values are once, few and many counts, or a class for expanded clones, and some rows have none.

J | V | size | D | length | DNA | CDR3
TRBJ2-5 | TRBV14 | NA | NA | 18 | TGTGCCAGCAGCCAAGATAGGGTGACAGCAGGACGAGGCGGGACCCAGTACTTC | CASSQDRVTAGRGGTQYF
TRBJ1-2 | TRBV7-9 | NA | NA | 16 | TGTGCCAGCAGCTTAGCGACCCGGGGACCTAACTATGGCTACACCTTC | CASSLATRGPNYGYTF
TRBJ2-7 | TRBV9 | few | TRBD1 | 15 | TGTGCCAGCAGCGTAGGGGACAGCAGCTCCTACGAGCAGTACTTC | CASSVGDSSSYEQYF
TRBJ2-7 | TRBV11-2 | NA | NA | 12 | TGTGCCAGCAGCTTAGGGAGTTACGAGCAGTACTTC | CASSLGSYEQYF
TRBJ1-2 | TRBV4-1 | NA | NA | 14 | TGCGCCAGCAGCCAAGCAGGGTACAACTATGGCTACACCTTC | CASSQAGYNYGYTF
TRBJ1-4 | TRBV15 | once | TRBD1 | 15 | TGTGCCACCAGCGGGACAGGGCTATCGGATGAAAAACTGTTTTTT | CATSGTGLSDEKLFF
TRBJ2-2 | TRBV4-1 | NA | NA | 17 | TGCGCCAGCAGCCAAGATTTGGACGGGGCATTCATCTGGGAGCTGTTTTTT | CASSQDLDGAFIWELFF
TRBJ1-5 | TRBV19 | NA | NA | 15 | TGTGCCAGTAGTATAGATTGGTCAGGATGGGTGCCCCAGCATTTT | CASSIDWSGWVPQHF
TRBJ2-7 | TRBV9 | once | TRBD1 | 14 | TGTGCCAGCAGCGTAGGACAGGGAATCAACGAGCAGTACTTC | CASSVGQGINEQYF
TRBJ2-7 | TRBV15 | NA | TRBD1 | 15 | TGTGCCACCAGCAGGAGACAGGGGCCCGGCTACGAGCAGTACTTC | CATSRRQGPGYEQYF
TRBJ1-1 | TRBV29-1 | NA | NA | 13 | TGCAGCGTTGAAGGGGAGGGGGAGCGTGAAGCTTTCTTT | CSVEGEGEREAFF
TRBJ1-4 | TRBV7-9 | NA | NA | 14 | TGTGCCAGCAGCCCCCCAGGGGTTAGGGAAAAACTGTTTTTT | CASSPPGVREKLFF
TRBJ1-2 | TRBV27 | NA | NA | 14 | TGTGCCAGCAGCCTGAACCCCGGAAACTATGGCTACACCTTC | CASSLNPGNYGYTF
TRBJ1-1 | TRBV6-6 | NA | NA | 13 | TGTGCCAGCAGTTACCTAACGAACACTGAAGCTTTCTTT | CASSYLTNTEAFF
TRBJ1-2 | TRBV4-1 | NA | NA | 13 | TGCGCCAGCAGCCAAGACAGGGCCTATGGCTACACCTTC | CASSQDRAYGYTF
TRBJ2-5 | TRBV6-5 | NA | NA | 14 | TGTGCCAGCAGTTACTATTATCGGGGTGAGACCCAGTACTTC | CASSYYYRGETQYF
TRBJ2-1 | TRBV6-1 | NA | TRBD2 | 14 | TGTGCCAGCAGTCAAGGACTAGCGGGGTATGAGCAGTTCTTC | CASSQGLAGYEQFF
TRBJ2-1 | TRBV6-1 | NA | NA | 15 | TGTGCCAGCAGTGGCCGAGAAGCGTTCTACAATGAGCAGTTCTTC | CASSGREAFYNEQFF